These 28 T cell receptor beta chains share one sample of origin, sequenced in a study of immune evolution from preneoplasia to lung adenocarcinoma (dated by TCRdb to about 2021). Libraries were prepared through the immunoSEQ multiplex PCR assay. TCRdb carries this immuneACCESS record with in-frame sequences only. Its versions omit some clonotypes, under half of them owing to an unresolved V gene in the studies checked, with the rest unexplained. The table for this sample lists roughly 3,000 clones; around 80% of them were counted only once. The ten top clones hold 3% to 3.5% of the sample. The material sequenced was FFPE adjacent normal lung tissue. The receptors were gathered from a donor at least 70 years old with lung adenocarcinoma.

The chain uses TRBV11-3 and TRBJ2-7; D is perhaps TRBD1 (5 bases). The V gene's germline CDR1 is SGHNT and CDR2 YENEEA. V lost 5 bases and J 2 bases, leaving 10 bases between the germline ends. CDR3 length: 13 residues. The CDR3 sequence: CASSKDKAYEQYF. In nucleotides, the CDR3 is TGTGCCAGCAGCAAGGACAAGGCCTACGAGCAGTACTTC.

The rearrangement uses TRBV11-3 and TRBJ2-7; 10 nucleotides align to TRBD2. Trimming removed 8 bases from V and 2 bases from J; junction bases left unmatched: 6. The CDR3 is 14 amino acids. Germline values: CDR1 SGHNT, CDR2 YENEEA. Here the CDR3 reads CASGLAGGTYEQYF. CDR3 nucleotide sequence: TGTGCCAGCGGGTTAGCGGGAGGAACCTACGAGCAGTACTTC.

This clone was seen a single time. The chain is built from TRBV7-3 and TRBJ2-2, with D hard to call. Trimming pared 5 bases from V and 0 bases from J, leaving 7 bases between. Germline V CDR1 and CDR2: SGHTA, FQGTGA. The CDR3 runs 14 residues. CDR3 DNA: TGTGCCAGCAGCCCGGATCCGAACACCGGGGAGCTGTTTTTT. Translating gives CASSPDPNTGELFF.

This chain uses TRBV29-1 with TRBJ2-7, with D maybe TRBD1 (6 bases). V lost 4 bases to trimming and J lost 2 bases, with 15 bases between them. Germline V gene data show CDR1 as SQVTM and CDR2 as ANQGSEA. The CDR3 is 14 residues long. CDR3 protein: CSVAIVDRPYEQYF. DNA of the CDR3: TGCAGCGTTGCCATCGTAGACAGGCCCTACGAGCAGTACTTC.

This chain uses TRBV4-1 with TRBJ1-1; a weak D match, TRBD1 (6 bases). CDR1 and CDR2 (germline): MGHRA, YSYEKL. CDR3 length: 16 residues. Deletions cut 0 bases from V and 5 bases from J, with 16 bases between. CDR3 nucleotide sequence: TGCGCCAGCAGCCAAGATCGGAGGGGGAGGGGGACTGAAGCTTTCTTT. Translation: CASSQDRRGRGTEAFF.

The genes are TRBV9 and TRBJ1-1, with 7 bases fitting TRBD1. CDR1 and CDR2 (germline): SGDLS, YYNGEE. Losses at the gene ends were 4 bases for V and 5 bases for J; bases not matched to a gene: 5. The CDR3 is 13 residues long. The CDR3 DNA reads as TGTGCCAGCAGCCAACAGGGGACGACTGAAGCTTTCTTT. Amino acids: CASSQQGTTEAFF.

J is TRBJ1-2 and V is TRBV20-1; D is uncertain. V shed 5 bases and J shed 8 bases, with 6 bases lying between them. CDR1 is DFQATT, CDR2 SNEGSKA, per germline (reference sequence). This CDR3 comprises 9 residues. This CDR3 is CSALGGYTF. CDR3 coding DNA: TGCAGTGCTCTAGGGGGCTACACCTTC.

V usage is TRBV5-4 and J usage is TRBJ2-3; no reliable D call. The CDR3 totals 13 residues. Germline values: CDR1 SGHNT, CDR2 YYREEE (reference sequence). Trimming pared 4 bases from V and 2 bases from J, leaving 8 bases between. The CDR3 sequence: CASSHPYTDTQYF. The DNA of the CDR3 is TGTGCCAGCAGCCATCCTTACACAGATACGCAGTATTTT.

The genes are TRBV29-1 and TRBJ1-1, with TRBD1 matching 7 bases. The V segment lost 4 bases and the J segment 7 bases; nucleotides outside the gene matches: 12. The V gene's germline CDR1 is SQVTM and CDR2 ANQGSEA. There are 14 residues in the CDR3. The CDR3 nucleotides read TGCAGCGTTGCCGGCCGGACAGGAGAAATTGAAGCTTTCTTT. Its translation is CSVAGRTGEIEAFF.

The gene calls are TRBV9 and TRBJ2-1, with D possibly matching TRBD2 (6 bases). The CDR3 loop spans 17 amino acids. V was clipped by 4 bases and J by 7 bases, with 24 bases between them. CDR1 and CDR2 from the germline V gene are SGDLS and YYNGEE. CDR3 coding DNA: TGTGCCAGCAGCCCAAGTGGGGGGAGGACCCGGGGGAATGAGCAGTTCTTC. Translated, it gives CASSPSGGRTRGNEQFF. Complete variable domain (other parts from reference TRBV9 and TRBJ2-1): DSGVTQTPKHLITATGQRVTLRCSPRSGDLSVYWYQQSLDQGLQFLIQYYNGEERAKGNILERFSAQQFPDLHSELNLSSLELGDSALYFCASSPSGGRTRGNEQFFGPGTRLTVL.

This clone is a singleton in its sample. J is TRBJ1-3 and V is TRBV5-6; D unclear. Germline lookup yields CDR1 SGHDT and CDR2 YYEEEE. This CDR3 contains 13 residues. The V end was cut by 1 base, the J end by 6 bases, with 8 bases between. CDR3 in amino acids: CASSLHLKNTIYF. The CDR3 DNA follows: TGTGCCAGCAGCTTGCACCTCAAAAACACCATATATTTT.

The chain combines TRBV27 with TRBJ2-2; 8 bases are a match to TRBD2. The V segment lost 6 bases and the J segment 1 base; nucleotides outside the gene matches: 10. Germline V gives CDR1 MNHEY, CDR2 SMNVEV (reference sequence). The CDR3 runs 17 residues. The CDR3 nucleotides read TGTGCCAGCAGGGAAGGGGGAGCGGGGGAGAACACCGGGGAGCTGTTTTTT. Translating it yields CASREGGAGENTGELFF.

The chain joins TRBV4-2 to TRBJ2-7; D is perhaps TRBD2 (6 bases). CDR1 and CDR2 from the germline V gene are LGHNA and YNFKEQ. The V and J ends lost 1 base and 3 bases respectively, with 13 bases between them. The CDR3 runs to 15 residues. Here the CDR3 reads CASSQGGSGGYEQYF. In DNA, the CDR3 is TGTGCCAGCAGCCAAGGGGGTAGCGGAGGCTACGAGCAGTACTTC.

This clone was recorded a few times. The CDR3 sequence: CASSPGRVSGANVLTF. DNA of the CDR3: TGTGCCAGCTCCCCAGGGAGGGTCTCTGGGGCCAACGTCCTGACTTTC. V gene TRBV18 combines with J gene TRBJ2-6; 7 bases are a match to TRBD2. This CDR3 is built from 16 residues. J gave up 0 bases and V 6 bases, and 5 bases lay outside the gene matches. CDR1 and CDR2 (germline): KGHSH, LQKENI.

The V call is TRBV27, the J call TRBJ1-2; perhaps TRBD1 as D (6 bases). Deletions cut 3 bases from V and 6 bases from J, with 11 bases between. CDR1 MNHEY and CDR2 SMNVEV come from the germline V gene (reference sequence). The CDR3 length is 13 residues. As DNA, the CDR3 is TGTGCCAGCAGTTTTTCGGGGGGCGATGGCTACACCTTC. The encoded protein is CASSFSGGDGYTF.

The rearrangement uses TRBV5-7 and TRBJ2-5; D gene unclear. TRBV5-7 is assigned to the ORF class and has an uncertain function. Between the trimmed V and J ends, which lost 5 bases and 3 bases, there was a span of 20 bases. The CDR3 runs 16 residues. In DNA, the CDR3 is TGTGCCAGCAGAAAGCTAAGGCAGTCTAGTGAAGAGACCCAGTACTTC. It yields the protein CASRKLRQSSEETQYF.

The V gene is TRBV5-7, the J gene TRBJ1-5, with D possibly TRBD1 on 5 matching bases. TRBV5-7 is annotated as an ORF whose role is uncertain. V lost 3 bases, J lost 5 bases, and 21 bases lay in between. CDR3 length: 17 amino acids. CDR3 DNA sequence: TGTGCCAGCAGCTCCCCTTCGGGGCTCTTAAGGGATCAGCCCCAGCATTTT. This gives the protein CASSSPSGLLRDQPQHF.

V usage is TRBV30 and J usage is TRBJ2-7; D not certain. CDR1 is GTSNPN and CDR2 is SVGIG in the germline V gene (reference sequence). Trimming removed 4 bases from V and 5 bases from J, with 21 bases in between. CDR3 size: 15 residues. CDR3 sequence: CAWTPGLPGSHEQYF. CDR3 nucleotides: TGTGCCTGGACTCCAGGCTTGCCTGGATCCCACGAGCAGTACTTC.

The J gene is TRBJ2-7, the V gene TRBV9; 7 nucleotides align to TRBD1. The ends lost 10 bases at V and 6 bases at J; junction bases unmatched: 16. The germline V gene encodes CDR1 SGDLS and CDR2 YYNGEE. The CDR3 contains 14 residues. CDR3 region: CAGVSGTESLEQYF. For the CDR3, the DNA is TGTGCCGGCGTGTCCGGGACAGAAAGTCTCGAGCAGTACTTC.

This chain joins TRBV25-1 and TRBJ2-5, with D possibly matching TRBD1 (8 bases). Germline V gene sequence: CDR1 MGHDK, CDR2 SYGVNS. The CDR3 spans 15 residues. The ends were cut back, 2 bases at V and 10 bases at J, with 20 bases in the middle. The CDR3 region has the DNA TGTGCCAGCAGTGAACCACAGGGGGAGGGATTAGGCCAGTACTTC. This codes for CASSEPQGEGLGQYF.

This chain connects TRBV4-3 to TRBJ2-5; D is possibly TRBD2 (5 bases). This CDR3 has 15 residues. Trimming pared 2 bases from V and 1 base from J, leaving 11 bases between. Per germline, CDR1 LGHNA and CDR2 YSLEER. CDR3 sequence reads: CASSQSERSQETQYF. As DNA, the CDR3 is TGCGCCAGCAGCCAAAGTGAGCGGAGCCAAGAGACCCAGTACTTC.

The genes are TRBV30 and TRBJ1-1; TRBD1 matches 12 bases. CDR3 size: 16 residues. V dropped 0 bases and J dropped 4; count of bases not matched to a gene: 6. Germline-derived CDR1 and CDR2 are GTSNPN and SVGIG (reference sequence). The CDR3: CAWSVPSGQGATEAFF. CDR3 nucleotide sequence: TGTGCCTGGAGTGTCCCTTCGGGACAGGGGGCCACTGAAGCTTTCTTT.

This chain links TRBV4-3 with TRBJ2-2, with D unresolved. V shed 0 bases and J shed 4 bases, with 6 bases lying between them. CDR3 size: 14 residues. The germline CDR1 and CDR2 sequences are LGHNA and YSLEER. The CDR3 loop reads CASSQDHRTGELFF. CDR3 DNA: TGCGCCAGCAGCCAAGATCATCGCACCGGGGAGCTGTTTTTT.

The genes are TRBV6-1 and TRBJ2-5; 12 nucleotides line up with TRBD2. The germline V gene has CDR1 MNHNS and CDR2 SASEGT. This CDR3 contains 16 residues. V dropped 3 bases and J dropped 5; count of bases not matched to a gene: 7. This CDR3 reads CASSEELAGGVETQYF. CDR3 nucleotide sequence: TGTGCCAGCAGTGAGGAACTAGCGGGAGGAGTGGAGACCCAGTACTTC.

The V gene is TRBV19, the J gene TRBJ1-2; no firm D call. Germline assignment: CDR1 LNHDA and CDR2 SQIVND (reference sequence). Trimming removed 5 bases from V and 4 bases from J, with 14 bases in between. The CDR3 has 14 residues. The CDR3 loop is CASSRRSGSYGYTF. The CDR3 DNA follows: TGTGCCAGTAGTCGCCGCTCGGGCTCCTATGGCTACACCTTC.

In DNA, the CDR3 is TGTGCCTGGAGTGTACAGACAGATACGCAGTATTTT. It translates to CAWSVQTDTQYF. The genes are TRBV30 and TRBJ2-3; no definite D call. The CDR3 consists of 12 residues. The V gene lost 0 bases and the J gene lost 3 bases, with 4 bases spanning the gap. Germline assignment: CDR1 GTSNPN and CDR2 SVGIG (reference sequence).

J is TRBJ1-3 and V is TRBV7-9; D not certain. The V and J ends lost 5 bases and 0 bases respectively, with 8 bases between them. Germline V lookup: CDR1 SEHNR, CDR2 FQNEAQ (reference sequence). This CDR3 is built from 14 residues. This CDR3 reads CASSAHHSGNTIYF. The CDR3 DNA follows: TGTGCCAGCAGCGCGCACCACTCTGGAAACACCATATATTTT.

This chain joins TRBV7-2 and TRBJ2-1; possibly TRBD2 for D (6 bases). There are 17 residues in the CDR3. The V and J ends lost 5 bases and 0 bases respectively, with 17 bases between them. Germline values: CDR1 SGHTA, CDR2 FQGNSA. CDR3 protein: CASSPRDFPSSYNEQFF. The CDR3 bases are TGTGCCAGCAGCCCCCGGGACTTCCCAAGCTCCTACAATGAGCAGTTCTTC. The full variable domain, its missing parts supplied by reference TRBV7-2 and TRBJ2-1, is GAGVSQSPSNKVTEKGKDVELRCDPISGHTALYWYRQSLGQGLEFLIYFQGNSAPDKSGLPSDRFSAERTGGSVSTLTIQRTQQEDSAVYLCASSPRDFPSSYNEQFFGPGTRLTVL.